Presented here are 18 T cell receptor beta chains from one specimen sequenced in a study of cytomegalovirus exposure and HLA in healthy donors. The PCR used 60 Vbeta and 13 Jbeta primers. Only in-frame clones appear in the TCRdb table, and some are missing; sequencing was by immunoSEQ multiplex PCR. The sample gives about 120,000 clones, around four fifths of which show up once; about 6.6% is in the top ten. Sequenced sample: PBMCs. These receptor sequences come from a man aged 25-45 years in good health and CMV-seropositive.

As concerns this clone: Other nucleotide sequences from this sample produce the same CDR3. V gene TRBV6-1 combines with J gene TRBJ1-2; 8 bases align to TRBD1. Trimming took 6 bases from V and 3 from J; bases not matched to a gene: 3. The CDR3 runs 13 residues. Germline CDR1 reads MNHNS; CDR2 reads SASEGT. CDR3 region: CASRLDRDYGYTF. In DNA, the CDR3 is TGTGCCAGCAGGTTGGACAGGGACTATGGCTACACCTTC.

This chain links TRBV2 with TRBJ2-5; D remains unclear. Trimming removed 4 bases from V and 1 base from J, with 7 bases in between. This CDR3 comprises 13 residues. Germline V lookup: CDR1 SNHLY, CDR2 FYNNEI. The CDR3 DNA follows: TGTGCCAGCAGTGTGGCTAGCCAAGAGACCCAGTACTTC. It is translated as CASSVASQETQYF.

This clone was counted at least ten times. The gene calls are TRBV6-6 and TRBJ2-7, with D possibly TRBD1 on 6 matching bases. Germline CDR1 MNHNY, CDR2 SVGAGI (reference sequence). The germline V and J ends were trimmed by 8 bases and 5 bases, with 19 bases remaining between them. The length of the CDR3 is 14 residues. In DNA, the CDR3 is TGTGCCAGCCGCCTAGGCCAGGGGATCGACGAGCAGTACTTC. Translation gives CASRLGQGIDEQYF.

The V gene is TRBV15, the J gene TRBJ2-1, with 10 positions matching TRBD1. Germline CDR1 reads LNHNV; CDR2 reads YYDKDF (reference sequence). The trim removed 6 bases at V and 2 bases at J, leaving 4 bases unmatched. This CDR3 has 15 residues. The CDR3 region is CATSRDRGAYNEQFF. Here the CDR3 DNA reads TGTGCCACCAGTAGGGACAGGGGAGCCTACAATGAGCAGTTCTTC.

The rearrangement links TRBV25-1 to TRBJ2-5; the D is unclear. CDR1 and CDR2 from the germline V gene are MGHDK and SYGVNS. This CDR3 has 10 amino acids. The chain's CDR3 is CAAGQETQYF. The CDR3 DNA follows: TGTGCAGCCGGTCAAGAGACCCAGTACTTC.

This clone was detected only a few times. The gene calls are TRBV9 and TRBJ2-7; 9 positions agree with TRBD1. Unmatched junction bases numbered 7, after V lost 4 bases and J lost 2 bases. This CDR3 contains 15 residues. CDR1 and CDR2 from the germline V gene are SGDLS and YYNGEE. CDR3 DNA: TGTGCCAGCAGCCCAGAGGGACAGGGAACCTACGAGCAGTACTTC. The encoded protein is CASSPEGQGTYEQYF. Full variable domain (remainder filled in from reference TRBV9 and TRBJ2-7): DSGVTQTPKHLITATGQRVTLRCSPRSGDLSVYWYQQSLDQGLQFLIQYYNGEERAKGNILERFSAQQFPDLHSELNLSSLELGDSALYFCASSPEGQGTYEQYFGPGTRLTVT.

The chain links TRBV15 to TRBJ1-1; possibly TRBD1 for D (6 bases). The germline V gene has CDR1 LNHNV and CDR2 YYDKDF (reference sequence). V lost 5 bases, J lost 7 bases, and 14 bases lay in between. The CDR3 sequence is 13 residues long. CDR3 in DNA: TGTGCCACCAGCGCACCAGGGGTTGGTGAAGCTTTCTTT. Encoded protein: CATSAPGVGEAFF.

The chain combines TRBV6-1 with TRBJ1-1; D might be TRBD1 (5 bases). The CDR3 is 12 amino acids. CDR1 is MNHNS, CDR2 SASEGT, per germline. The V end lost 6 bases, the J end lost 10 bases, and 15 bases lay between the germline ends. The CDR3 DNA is TGTGCCAGCAGCGTCGGGGGGGTTACAGCTTTCTTT. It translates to CASSVGGVTAFF.

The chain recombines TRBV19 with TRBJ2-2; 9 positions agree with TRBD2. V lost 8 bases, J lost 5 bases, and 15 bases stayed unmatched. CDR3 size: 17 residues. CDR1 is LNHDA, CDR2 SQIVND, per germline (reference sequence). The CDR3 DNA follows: TGTGCCAGTTCCCCAGGGGGTCCGGGACTAGCAACCGGGGAGCTGTTTTTT. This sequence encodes CASSPGGPGLATGELFF.

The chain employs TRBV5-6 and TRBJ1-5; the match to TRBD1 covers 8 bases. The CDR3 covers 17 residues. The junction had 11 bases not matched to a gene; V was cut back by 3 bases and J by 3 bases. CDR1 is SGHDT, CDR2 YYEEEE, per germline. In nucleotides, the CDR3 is TGTGCCAGCAGCTCCCTTGGTTCGGACAGGGACAATCAGCCCCAGCATTTT. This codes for CASSSLGSDRDNQPQHF. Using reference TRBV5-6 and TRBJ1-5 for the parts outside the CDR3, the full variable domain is DAGVTQSPTHLIKTRGQQVTLRCSPKSGHDTVSWYQQALGQGPQFIFQYYEEEERQRGNFPDRFSGHQFPNYSSELNVNALLLGDSALYLCASSSLGSDRDNQPQHFGDGTRLSIL.

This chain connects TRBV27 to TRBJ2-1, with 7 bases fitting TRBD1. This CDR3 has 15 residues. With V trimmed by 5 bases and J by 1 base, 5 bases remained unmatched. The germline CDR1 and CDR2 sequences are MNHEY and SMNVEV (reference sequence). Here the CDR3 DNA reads TGTGCCAGCAGTACCGGGACAGCTTCCTACAATGAGCAGTTCTTC. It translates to CASSTGTASYNEQFF.

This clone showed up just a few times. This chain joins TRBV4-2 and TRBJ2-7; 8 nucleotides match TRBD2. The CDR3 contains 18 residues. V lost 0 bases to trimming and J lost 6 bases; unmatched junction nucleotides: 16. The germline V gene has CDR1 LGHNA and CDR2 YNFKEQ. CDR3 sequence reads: CASSQERLAGAVGGEQYF. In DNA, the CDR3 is TGTGCCAGCAGCCAAGAGCGGCTAGCGGGCGCTGTAGGGGGCGAGCAGTACTTC.

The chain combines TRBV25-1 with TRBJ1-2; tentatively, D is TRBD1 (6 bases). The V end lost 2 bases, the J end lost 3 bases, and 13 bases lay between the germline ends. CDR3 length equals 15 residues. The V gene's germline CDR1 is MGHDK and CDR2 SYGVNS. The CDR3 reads CASSEERGHDYGYTF. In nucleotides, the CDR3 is TGTGCCAGCAGTGAAGAGCGGGGGCACGACTATGGCTACACCTTC.

CDR3 in amino acids: CSVRDSDSYEQYF. CDR3 DNA sequence: TGCAGCGTCAGGGACAGTGACTCCTACGAGCAGTACTTC. The V and J genes are TRBV29-1 and TRBJ2-5, with TRBD1 identical over 7 bases. The end of the DNA is better explained by TRBJ2-7, so the J call may be wrong. Germline lookup yields CDR1 SQVTM and CDR2 ANQGSEA. CDR3 size: 13 residues.

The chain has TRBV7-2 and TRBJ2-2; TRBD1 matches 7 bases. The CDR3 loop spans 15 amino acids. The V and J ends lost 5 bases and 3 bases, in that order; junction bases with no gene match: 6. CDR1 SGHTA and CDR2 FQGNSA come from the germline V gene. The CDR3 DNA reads TGTGCCAGCAGCCGCTTAGGGGGCGACACCGGGGAGCTGTTTTTT. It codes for CASSRLGGDTGELFF.

CDR3 in amino acids: CSVGTGRNIQYF. The CDR3 coding sequence is TGCAGCGTTGGGACAGGCAGAAACATTCAGTACTTC. V and J are TRBV29-1 and TRBJ2-4, with TRBD1 identical over 7 bases. The CDR3 runs to 12 residues. Germline V gene data show CDR1 as SQVTM and CDR2 as ANQGSEA. V dropped 4 bases and J dropped 6; count of bases not matched to a gene: 3.

For the CDR3, the DNA is TGTGCCATCACAGGGACAGGGCCGTATGAGCAGTTCTTC. Encoded protein: CAITGTGPYEQFF. The V gene is TRBV10-3, the J gene TRBJ2-1; 9 positions agree with TRBD1. The CDR3 sequence is 13 residues long. V trimming: 7 bases; J trimming: 8 bases; junction bases outside the gene matches: 6. From germline, CDR1 is ENHRY and CDR2 SYGVKD.

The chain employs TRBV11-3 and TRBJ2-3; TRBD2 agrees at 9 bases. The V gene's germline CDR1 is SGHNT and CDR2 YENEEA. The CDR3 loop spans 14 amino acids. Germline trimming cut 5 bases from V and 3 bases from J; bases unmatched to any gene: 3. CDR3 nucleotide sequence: TGTGCCAGCAGCGTGGGACTAGCAACAGATACGCAGTATTTT. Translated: CASSVGLATDTQYF. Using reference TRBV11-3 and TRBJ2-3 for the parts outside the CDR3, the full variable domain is EAGVVQSPRYKIIEKKQPVAFWCNPISGHNTLYWYLQNLGQGPELLIRYENEEAVDDSQLPKDRFSAERLKGVDSTLKIQPAELGDSAVYLCASSVGLATDTQYFGPGTRLTVL.